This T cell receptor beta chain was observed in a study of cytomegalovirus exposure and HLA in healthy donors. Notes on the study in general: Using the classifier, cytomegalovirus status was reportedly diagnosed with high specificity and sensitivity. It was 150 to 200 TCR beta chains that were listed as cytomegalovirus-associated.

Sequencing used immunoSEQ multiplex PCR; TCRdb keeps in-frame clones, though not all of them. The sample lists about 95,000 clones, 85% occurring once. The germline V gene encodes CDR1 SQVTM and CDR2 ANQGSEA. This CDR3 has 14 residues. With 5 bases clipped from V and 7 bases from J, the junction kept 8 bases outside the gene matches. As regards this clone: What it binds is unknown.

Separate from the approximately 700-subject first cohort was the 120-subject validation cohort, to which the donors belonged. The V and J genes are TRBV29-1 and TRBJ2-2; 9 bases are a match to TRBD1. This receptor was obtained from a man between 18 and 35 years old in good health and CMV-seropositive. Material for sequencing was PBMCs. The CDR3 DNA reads TGCAGCGTTCGCGAACAGGGGGCCGGCGGGGAGCTGTTTTTT. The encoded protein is CSVREQGAGGELFF.